The rows below give T cell receptor beta chains drawn from one sample of a study of T cell responses to AZD1222 COVID-19 vaccine. Assay used: immunoSEQ multiplex PCR; TCRdb lists only in-frame clones, some missing. The repertoire has approximately 140,000 clones, about 94% of them found once; the top ten carry 5.4%. Material: peripheral blood, obtained on day 0 of AZD1222 vaccination. The receptor set was obtained from an adult in good health. The CDR3 runs from the conserved cysteine through the conserved F or W. Each record gives: V gene, clone size, J gene, D gene, CDR3 DNA, CDR3 protein. A D gene is named only where the DNA matches it firmly. A clone size is listed for some rows: how often the clone was seen (once, few, many), or a class if it is expanded.

v_call: TRBV6-5
clone_size: .
j_call: TRBJ1-2
d_call: .
cdr3_nt: TGTGCCAGCACCAAAGGACAACCGATTAACTATGGCTACACCTTC
cdr3_aa: CASTKGQPINYGYTF

v_call: TRBV6-5
clone_size: .
j_call: TRBJ1-1
d_call: .
cdr3_nt: TGTGCCAGCAGTTTCGATGACGGCACTGAAGCTTTCTTT
cdr3_aa: CASSFDDGTEAFF

v_call: TRBV10-3
clone_size: .
j_call: TRBJ1-5
d_call: TRBD1
cdr3_nt: TGTGCCATCAGTGAGTCACAGACAGGGGAACAGCCCCAGCATTTT
cdr3_aa: CAISESQTGEQPQHF

v_call: TRBV28
clone_size: .
j_call: TRBJ1-3
d_call: .
cdr3_nt: TGTGCCAGCAGTTTATATGGACTCTCTGGAAACACCATATATTTT
cdr3_aa: CASSLYGLSGNTIYF

v_call: TRBV6-5
clone_size: .
j_call: TRBJ2-2
d_call: .
cdr3_nt: TGTGCCAGCAGTTACTCGATCCAGGGGAGTCCCGGGGAGCTGTTTTTT
cdr3_aa: CASSYSIQGSPGELFF

v_call: TRBV7-8
clone_size: .
j_call: TRBJ2-7
d_call: TRBD2
cdr3_nt: TGTGCCAGCAGCTCGGGACTAGCGGGAGTTAGTGTCTACGAGCAGTACTTC
cdr3_aa: CASSSGLAGVSVYEQYF

v_call: TRBV4-1
clone_size: .
j_call: TRBJ2-5
d_call: TRBD2
cdr3_nt: TGCGCCAGCAGCCTCGCTCTAGCGGGGGGGGGTAGGGCCCAGTACTTC
cdr3_aa: CASSLALAGGGRAQYF

v_call: TRBV5-1
clone_size: .
j_call: TRBJ2-1
d_call: .
cdr3_nt: TGCGCCAGCAGCTTGTCGGCAGGGTCCCACAATGAGCAGTTCTTC
cdr3_aa: CASSLSAGSHNEQFF

v_call: TRBV7-3
clone_size: .
j_call: TRBJ1-1
d_call: .
cdr3_nt: TGTGCCAGCAGCACCCGTAGGGGAGGAGGGGCTTTCTTT
cdr3_aa: CASSTRRGGGAFF

v_call: TRBV7-9
clone_size: .
j_call: TRBJ1-4
d_call: .
cdr3_nt: TGTGCCAGCAGCCCGGGGACGAAGGTGAAAGAACTGTTTTTT
cdr3_aa: CASSPGTKVKELFF

v_call: TRBV5-4
clone_size: .
j_call: TRBJ2-7
d_call: TRBD2
cdr3_nt: TGTGCCAGCAGCCCCGCTAGCGGACCCTTCTACGAGCAGTACTTC
cdr3_aa: CASSPASGPFYEQYF

v_call: TRBV9
clone_size: .
j_call: TRBJ2-5
d_call: .
cdr3_nt: TGTGCCAGCAGCCCAGCGGTAAGGGAGACCCAGTACTTC
cdr3_aa: CASSPAVRETQYF

v_call: TRBV15
clone_size: once
j_call: TRBJ1-5
d_call: .
cdr3_nt: TGTGCCACCAGCAGAGGCCCCGGGACCCGGGTTCAGCCCCAGCATTTT
cdr3_aa: CATSRGPGTRVQPQHF

v_call: TRBV3-1/TRBV3-2
clone_size: .
j_call: TRBJ2-2
d_call: TRBD2
cdr3_nt: TGTGCCAGCAGCCGTACTAGCGGGGAGGGTCCCGGGGAGCTGTTTTTT
cdr3_aa: CASSRTSGEGPGELFF

v_call: TRBV6-5
clone_size: once
j_call: TRBJ1-5
d_call: .
cdr3_nt: TGTGCCAGCAGTTACAGGTATAGCAATCAGCCCCAGCATTTT
cdr3_aa: CASSYRYSNQPQHF

v_call: TRBV15
clone_size: .
j_call: TRBJ1-2
d_call: TRBD1
cdr3_nt: TGTGCCACCAGCAGGGACAGGGTCTACGGCTACACCTTC
cdr3_aa: CATSRDRVYGYTF

v_call: TRBV11-3
clone_size: .
j_call: TRBJ2-3
d_call: TRBD2
cdr3_nt: TGTGCCAGCAGCTTGGGAGCGGGACGGGGCACAGATACGCAGTATTTT
cdr3_aa: CASSLGAGRGTDTQYF

v_call: TRBV6-2/TRBV6-3
clone_size: .
j_call: TRBJ2-1
d_call: TRBD2
cdr3_nt: TGTGCCAGCAGTTACGGGACTAGGGGAGACAATGAGCAGTTCTTC
cdr3_aa: CASSYGTRGDNEQFF

v_call: TRBV7-9
clone_size: .
j_call: TRBJ2-3
d_call: TRBD1
cdr3_nt: TGTGCCAGCAGCCCCCGGGACAGGGCCACAGATACGCAGTATTTT
cdr3_aa: CASSPRDRATDTQYF

v_call: TRBV6-5
clone_size: .
j_call: TRBJ2-7
d_call: TRBD2
cdr3_nt: TGTGCCAGCAGTTATGGTAGCGGGGGCTCCTCCTACGAGCAGTACTTC
cdr3_aa: CASSYGSGGSSYEQYF

v_call: TRBV7-9
clone_size: .
j_call: TRBJ1-4
d_call: .
cdr3_nt: TGTGCCAGCAGCTCCGAGGGGGATGAAAAACTGTTTTTT
cdr3_aa: CASSSEGDEKLFF

v_call: TRBV6-4
clone_size: .
j_call: TRBJ2-2
d_call: TRBD1
cdr3_nt: TGTGCCAGCAGGCCGGGACAGGGGGTCACCGGGGAGCTGTTTTTT
cdr3_aa: CASRPGQGVTGELFF